The next 7 T cell receptor beta chains were all read from a single sample in a study of cytomegalovirus exposure and HLA in healthy donors. The study ran its PCR with 60 Vbeta and 13 Jbeta primers. Assay used: immunoSEQ multiplex PCR; TCRdb lists only in-frame clones, some missing. The sample has about 210,000 clones; roughly 74% are singletons. Sequencing was done on a sample of PBMCs. All receptors derive from a woman aged 30 to 39 in good health and CMV-seropositive.

The chain carries TRBV6-5 and TRBJ2-1; 11 nucleotides agree with TRBD2. After removal of 2 bases from V and 10 bases from J, the junction contained 10 bases not matched to a gene. The germline gives CDR1 MNHEY, CDR2 SVGAGI. CDR3 length: 16 residues. The CDR3 DNA follows: TGTGCCAGCAGTTACGATCCAGGACTAGCGGGCCGGGAGCAGTTCTTC. It translates to CASSYDPGLAGREQFF.

The V gene is TRBV19, the J gene TRBJ1-5, with TRBD1 identical over 8 bases. The V and J ends lost 8 bases and 6 bases, in that order; junction bases with no gene match: 9. Germline V CDR1 and CDR2: LNHDA, SQIVND (reference sequence). This CDR3 has 14 residues. The CDR3 spells CASGDRTSGQPQHF. The CDR3 DNA follows: TGTGCCAGTGGGGACAGGACCTCAGGTCAGCCCCAGCATTTT.

The V call is TRBV20-1, the J call TRBJ2-7, with a weak D call TRBD1 (6 bases). The CDR3 extends over 11 amino acids. Germline CDR1 reads DFQATT; CDR2 reads SNEGSKA (reference sequence). V lost 7 bases and J lost 7, with 14 bases in between. Here the CDR3 reads CSVPQGPEQYF. The CDR3 DNA reads as TGCAGTGTCCCCCAGGGGCCGGAGCAGTACTTC.

A word on this clone: The identical CDR3 is also encoded by other nucleotide sequences in the sample. The CDR3 DNA sequence: TGTGCCAGTAGCGTACTAGCGGGAGCCGTCACAGATACGCAGTATTTT. It translates to CASSVLAGAVTDTQYF. This chain links TRBV19 with TRBJ2-3; 11 bases are a match to TRBD2. Per the germline V gene, CDR1 is LNHDA and CDR2 is SQIVND (reference sequence). CDR3 length equals 16 residues. V lost 6 bases to trimming and J lost 2 bases; unmatched junction nucleotides: 7. Full variable domain (outside the CDR3, taken from reference TRBV19 and TRBJ2-3): DGGITQSPKYLFRKEGQNVTLSCEQNLNHDAMYWYRQDPGQGLRLIYYSQIVNDFQKGDIAEGYSVSREKKESFPLTVTSAQKNPTAFYLCASSVLAGAVTDTQYFGPGTRLTVL.

The CDR3 region is CASSPGGLGYNEQFF. In nucleotides, the CDR3 is TGTGCCAGCAGCCCGGGGGGGCTGGGGTACAATGAGCAGTTCTTC. The chain couples TRBV7-9 to TRBJ2-1; the match to TRBD2 covers 8 bases. Trimming at V came to 5 bases and at J to 4 bases, leaving 7 bases not matched to a gene. Looked up from germline, CDR1 is SEHNR and CDR2 is FQNEAQ (reference sequence). The CDR3 contains 15 residues.

The CDR3 protein is CASSLGRGRSSYEQYF. The DNA for the CDR3 is TGTGCCAGCAGCTTGGGAAGGGGCCGCAGCTCCTACGAGCAGTACTTC. V is TRBV5-7 and J is TRBJ2-7, with D perhaps matching TRBD1 (5 bases). TRBV5-7 is reported as an ORF; its role is uncertain. Trimming took off 0 bases at V and 0 bases at J, with 13 bases between the two ends. The CDR3 length is 16 residues.

This clone has ten or more counts. The chain joins TRBV4-3 to TRBJ1-1, with D unclear. Between the trimmed V and J ends, which lost 0 bases and 0 bases, there was a span of 11 bases. CDR3 size: 16 residues. The germline V gene has CDR1 LGHNA and CDR2 YSLEER. The CDR3 bases are TGCGCCAGCAGCCAAGAAATGGAGGGAATGAACACTGAAGCTTTCTTT. It encodes CASSQEMEGMNTEAFF.